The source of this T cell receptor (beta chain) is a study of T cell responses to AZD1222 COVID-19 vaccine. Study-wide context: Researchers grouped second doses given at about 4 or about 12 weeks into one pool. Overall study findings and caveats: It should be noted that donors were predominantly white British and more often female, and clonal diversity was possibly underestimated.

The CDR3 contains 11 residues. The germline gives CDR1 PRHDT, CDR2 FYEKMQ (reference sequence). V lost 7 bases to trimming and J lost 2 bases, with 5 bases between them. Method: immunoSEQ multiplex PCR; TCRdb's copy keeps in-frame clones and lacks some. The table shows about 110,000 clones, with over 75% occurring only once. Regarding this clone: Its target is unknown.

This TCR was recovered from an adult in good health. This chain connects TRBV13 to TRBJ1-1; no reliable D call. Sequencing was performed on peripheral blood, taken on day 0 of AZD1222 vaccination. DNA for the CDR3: TGTGCCAGCACCCACAACACTGAAGCTTTCTTT. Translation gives CASTHNTEAFF. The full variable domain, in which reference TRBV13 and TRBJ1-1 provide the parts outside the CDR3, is AAGVIQSPRHLIKEKRETATLKCYPIPRHDTVYWYQQGPGQDPQFLISFYEKMQSDKGSIPDRFSAQQFSDYHSELNMSSLELGDSALYFCASTHNTEAFFGQGTRLTVV.